This section outlines one TCR beta chain sequence together with its context. This same CDR3 is encoded by further DNA sequences in the sample. Profiled with immunoSEQ multiplex PCR; TCRdb holds only in-frame clones, not every one. The table shows some 140,000 clones, with about four fifths occurring only once. This sample was taken from a study of blood T cell repertoires in COVID-19. This CDR3 region has 11 residues. Germline-derived CDR1 and CDR2 are MNHEY and SMNVEV (reference sequence). V was clipped by 4 bases and J by 3 bases, with 4 bases between them. Recruits, aged roughly 18 to 90 years, lived in 24 US areas.

The sample comprised PBMCs or T cells enriched from blood (not recorded which). The source is a man in his forties with acute COVID-19. The chain uses TRBV27 and TRBJ2-7, with D uncertain. The CDR3 DNA is TGTGCCAGCAGTTCCGGCTACGAGCAGTACTTC. This encodes CASSSGYEQYF.